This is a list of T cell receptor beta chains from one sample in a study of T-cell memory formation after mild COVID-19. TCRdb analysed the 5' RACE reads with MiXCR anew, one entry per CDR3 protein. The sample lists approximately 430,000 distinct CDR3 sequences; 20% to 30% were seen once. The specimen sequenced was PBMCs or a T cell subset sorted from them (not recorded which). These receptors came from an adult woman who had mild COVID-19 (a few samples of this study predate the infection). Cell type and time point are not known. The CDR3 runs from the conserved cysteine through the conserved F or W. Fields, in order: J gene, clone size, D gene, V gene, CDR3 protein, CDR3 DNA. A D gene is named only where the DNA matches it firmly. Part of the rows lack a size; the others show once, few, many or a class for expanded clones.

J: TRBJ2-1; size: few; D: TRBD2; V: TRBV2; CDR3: CASSSGSGSSYNEQFF; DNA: TGTGCCAGCAGTAGTGGTAGCGGGAGCTCCTACAATGAGCAGTTCTTC
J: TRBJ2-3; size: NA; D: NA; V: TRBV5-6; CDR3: CASSRVGADTQYF; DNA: TGTGCCAGCAGCCGCGTAGGGGCAGATACGCAGTATTTT
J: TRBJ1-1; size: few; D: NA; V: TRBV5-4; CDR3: CASSFRDTEAFF; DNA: TGTGCCAGCAGCTTTCGGGACACTGAAGCTTTCTTT
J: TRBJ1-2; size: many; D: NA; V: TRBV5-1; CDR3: CASSLDLRSNYGYTF; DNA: TGCGCCAGCAGCTTGGATCTACGTTCTAACTATGGCTACACCTTC
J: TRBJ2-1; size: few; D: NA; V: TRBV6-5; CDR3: CASSYSLPEQDPGEQFF; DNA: TGTGCCAGCAGTTACTCGTTGCCGGAACAGGACCCCGGTGAGCAGTTCTTC
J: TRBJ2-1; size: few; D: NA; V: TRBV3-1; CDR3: CASSQGVGEQFF; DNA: TGTGCCAGCAGCCAAGGTGTAGGTGAGCAGTTCTTC
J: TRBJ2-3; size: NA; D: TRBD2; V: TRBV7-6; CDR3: CASSLDGGRVDTQYF; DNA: TGTGCCAGCAGCTTAGACGGGGGGAGGGTGGATACGCAGTATTTT
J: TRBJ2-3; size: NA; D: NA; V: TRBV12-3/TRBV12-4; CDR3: CASSFATNTDTQYF; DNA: TGTGCCAGCAGTTTTGCCACAAACACAGATACGCAGTATTTT
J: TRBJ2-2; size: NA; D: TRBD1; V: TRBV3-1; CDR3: CASSQGQGGSTGELFF; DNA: TGTGCCAGCAGCCAGGGACAGGGGGGATCCACCGGGGAGCTGTTTTTT
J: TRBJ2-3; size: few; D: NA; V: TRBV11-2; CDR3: CASSLEVPGTIAVDTQYF; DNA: TGTGCCAGCAGCTTAGAAGTTCCGGGGACCATAGCAGTAGATACGCAGTATTTT
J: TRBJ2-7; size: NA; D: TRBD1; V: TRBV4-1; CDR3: CASSQAGTGGWYEQYF; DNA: TGCGCCAGCAGCCAAGCGGGGACAGGGGGCTGGTACGAGCAGTACTTC
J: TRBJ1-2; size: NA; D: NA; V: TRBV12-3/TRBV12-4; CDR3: CASSLRWGYGYTF; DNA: TGTGCCAGCAGTTTAAGGTGGGGCTATGGCTACACCTTC
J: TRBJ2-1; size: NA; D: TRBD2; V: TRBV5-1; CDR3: CASSPEVPGTRHNEQFF; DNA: TGCGCCAGCAGCCCGGAGGTCCCGGGGACTAGACACAATGAGCAGTTCTTC
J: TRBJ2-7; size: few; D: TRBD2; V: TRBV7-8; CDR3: CASSLASGSTYEQYF; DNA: TGTGCCAGCAGCTTAGCCAGCGGGAGTACGTACGAGCAGTACTTC
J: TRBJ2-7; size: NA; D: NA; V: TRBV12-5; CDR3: CASGLTSGLFGTVGQPYEQYF; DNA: TGTGCTAGTGGTTTGACCTCGGGACTATTTGGTACCGTGGGACAGCCTTACGAGCAGTACTTC
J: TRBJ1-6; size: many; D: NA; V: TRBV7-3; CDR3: CARNGWNSHSSSYNSPLHF; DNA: TGTGCCAGAAATGGGTGGAACAGCCACTCCAGCTCCTATAATTCACCCCTCCACTTT
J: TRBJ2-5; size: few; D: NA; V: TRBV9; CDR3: CASSVAAGQETQYF; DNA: TGTGCCAGCAGCGTAGCGGCAGGGCAAGAGACCCAGTACTTC
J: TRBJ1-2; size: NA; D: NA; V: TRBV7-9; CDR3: CASSLEGQGWGYTF; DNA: TGTGCCAGCAGCTTAGAGGGCCAGGGCTGGGGCTACACCTTC
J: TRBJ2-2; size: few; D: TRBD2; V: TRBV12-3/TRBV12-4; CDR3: CASSPSGGYTGELFF; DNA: TGTGCCAGCAGTCCTAGCGGGGGGTACACCGGGGAGCTGTTTTTT
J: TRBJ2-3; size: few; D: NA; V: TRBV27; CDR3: CASSDREASSDTQYF; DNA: TGTGCCAGCAGCGATCGTGAAGCCTCCAGTGATACGCAGTATTTT
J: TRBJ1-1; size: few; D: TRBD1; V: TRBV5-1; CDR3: CASRGQGATTEAFF; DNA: TGCGCCTCCAGGGGACAGGGGGCGACCACTGAAGCTTTCTTT
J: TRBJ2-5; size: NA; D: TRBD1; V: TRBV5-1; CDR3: CASSPQGASQETQYF; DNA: TGCGCCAGCAGCCCACAGGGGGCATCACAAGAGACCCAGTACTTC
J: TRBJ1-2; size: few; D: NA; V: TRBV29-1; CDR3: CSVSTGTYGYTF; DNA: TGCAGCGTCTCGACTGGGACCTATGGCTACACCTTC
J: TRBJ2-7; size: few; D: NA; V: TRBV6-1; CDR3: CASSEAGGSYEQYF; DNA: TGTGCCAGCAGTGAAGCGGGAGGTTCCTACGAGCAGTACTTC
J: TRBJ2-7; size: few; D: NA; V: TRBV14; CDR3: CASSQTVYEQYF; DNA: TGTGCCAGCAGCCAAACCGTGTACGAGCAGTACTTC
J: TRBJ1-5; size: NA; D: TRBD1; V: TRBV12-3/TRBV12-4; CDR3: CASSLSGGYNQPQHF; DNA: TGTGCCAGCAGTTTATCAGGGGGCTACAATCAGCCCCAGCATTTT
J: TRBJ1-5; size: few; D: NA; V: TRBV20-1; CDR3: CSARGNGILQPQHF; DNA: TGCAGTGCTAGAGGTAACGGGATTTTGCAGCCCCAGCATTTT
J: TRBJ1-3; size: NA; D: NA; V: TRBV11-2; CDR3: CASSLPGRSPRSGNTIYF; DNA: TGTGCCAGCAGCCTCCCCGGACGTTCACCCCGTTCTGGAAACACCATATATTTT
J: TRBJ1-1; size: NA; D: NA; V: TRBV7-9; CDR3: CASGPHPAEAFF; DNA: TGTGCCAGCGGGCCCCACCCGGCGGAAGCTTTCTTT
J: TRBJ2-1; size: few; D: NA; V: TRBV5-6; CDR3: CASSLEAGPTFNEQFF; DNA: TGTGCCAGCAGCTTGGAGGCGGGTCCTACGTTCAATGAGCAGTTCTTC
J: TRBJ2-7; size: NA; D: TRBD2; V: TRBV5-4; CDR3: CASSPFGAGGYEQYF; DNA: TGTGCCAGCAGCCCCTTCGGTGCGGGAGGCTACGAGCAGTACTTC
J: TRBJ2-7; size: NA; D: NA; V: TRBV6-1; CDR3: CASSETPFSSYEQYF; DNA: TGTGCCAGCAGTGAGACACCCTTCTCCTCCTACGAGCAGTACTTC
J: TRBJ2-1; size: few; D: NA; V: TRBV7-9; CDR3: CASSTAPAYNEQFF; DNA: TGTGCCAGCAGCACGGCCCCGGCCTACAATGAGCAGTTCTTC
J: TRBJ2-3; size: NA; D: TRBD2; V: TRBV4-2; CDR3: CASSQDLAGGPDTQYF; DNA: TGTGCCAGCAGCCAAGATCTAGCGGGGGGGCCAGATACGCAGTATTTT
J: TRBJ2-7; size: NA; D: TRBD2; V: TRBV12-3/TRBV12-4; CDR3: CASSLVGRGLAGGPVDEQYF; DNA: TGTGCCAGCAGCTTAGTCGGGCGAGGACTAGCGGGAGGGCCGGTCGACGAGCAGTACTTC
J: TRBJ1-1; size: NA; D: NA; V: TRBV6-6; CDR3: CASIARGGTEAFF; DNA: TGTGCCAGCATAGCCAGGGGAGGGACTGAAGCTTTCTTT
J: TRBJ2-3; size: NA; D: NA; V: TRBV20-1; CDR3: CSVYRDLRVTQYF; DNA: TGCAGTGTTTACCGAGACCTCAGGGTGACGCAGTATTTT
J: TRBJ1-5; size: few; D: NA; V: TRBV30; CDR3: CAWSGGVGSNQPQHF; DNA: TGTGCCTGGAGTGGGGGAGTTGGGAGCAATCAGCCCCAGCATTTT
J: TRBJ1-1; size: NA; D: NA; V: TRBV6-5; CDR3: CASRGDRTVNTEAFF; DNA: TGTGCCAGCAGGGGGGATCGGACAGTGAACACTGAAGCTTTCTTT
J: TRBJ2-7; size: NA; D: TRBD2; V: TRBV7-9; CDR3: CASSGSGRAGEQYF; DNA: TGTGCCAGCAGCGGGAGCGGGAGGGCCGGAGAGCAGTACTTC
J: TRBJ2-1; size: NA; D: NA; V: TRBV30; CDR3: CAWSGQASSYNEQFF; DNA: TGTGCCTGGAGTGGACAGGCTAGCTCCTACAATGAGCAGTTCTTC
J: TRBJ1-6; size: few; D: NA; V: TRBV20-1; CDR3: CSASLRQPMRGNSPLHF; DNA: TGCAGTGCTAGTCTACGGCAGCCGATGCGGGGGAATTCACCCCTCCACTTT
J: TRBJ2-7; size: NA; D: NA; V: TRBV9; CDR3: CASSVDPGRYEQYF; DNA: TGTGCCAGCAGCGTAGACCCCGGTCGCTACGAGCAGTACTTC
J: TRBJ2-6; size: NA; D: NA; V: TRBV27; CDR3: CATLPLGLTGANVLTF; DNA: TGTGCCACTCTCCCCCTGGGGCTCACTGGGGCCAACGTCCTGACTTTC
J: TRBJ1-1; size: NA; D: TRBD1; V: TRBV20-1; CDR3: CSAPIGGGETEAFF; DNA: TGCAGTGCGCCAATTGGAGGGGGCGAGACTGAAGCTTTCTTT
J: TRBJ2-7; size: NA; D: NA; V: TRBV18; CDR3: CASSLRGERSYEQYF; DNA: TGTGCCAGCTCACTGCGAGGGGAGCGCTCCTACGAGCAGTACTTC
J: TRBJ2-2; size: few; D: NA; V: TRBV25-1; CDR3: CASSAGPDVWSGELFF; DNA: TGTGCCAGCAGTGCAGGGCCCGACGTTTGGTCCGGGGAGCTGTTTTTT
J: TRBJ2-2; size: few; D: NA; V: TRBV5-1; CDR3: CASSLAGADTGELFF; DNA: TGCGCCAGCAGCTTGGCGGGGGCTGACACCGGGGAGCTGTTTTTT